This T cell receptor (beta chain) stems from a study of CD8+ T cells in alopecia areata (dated by TCRdb to 2016 to 2019). Describing the broader study: Treated patients were enrolled in an open-label pilot trial of oral tofacitinib, 5 to 10 mg twice daily, for moderate-to-severe alopecia areata. Tofacitinib was given for 6 to 18 months, followed by 6 months of follow-up off drug to assess delayed response and recurrence. High-throughput TCRbeta sequencing was used to examine T cell clonal expansion in alopecia areata in both the C3H/HeJ mouse model and human patients. In humans, TCRbeta sequencing was performed on scalp tissue and on sorted CD4+ and CD8+ peripheral blood T cells from healthy controls and from patients with patchy or totalis/universalis alopecia areata. Tofacitinib-treated patients had biopsies at baseline and at 4 and 24 weeks of treatment, with a later scalp biopsy in several patients. Clonality in the scalp was compared among normal scalp (n=4), patchy alopecia areata scalp (n=8), and alopecia totalis/universalis scalp (n=8). RNA came from the PAXgene miRNA kit for fixed scalp, the miRNeasy kit for PBMCs, and the RNeasy kit for mouse skin. TCRbeta CDR3 regions were amplified by immunoSEQ multiplex PCR using 35 Vbeta forward and 13 Jbeta reverse primers. General study outcomes and caveats: Compared with normal scalp, lesional scalp, particularly in alopecia totalis/universalis, had higher clonality and more expanded CD8+ clones, which suggests antigenic drive. Shared TCR sequences between patients were less evident than in mice, which may be partly attributable to HLA diversity in the patient population. Unlike mouse skin, where gammadelta T cells dominate, normal human skin contains resident alphabeta T cells that get sequenced too, which complicates analysis of the scalp TCR repertoire.

CDR1 MNHEY and CDR2 SMNVEV are derived from the germline V gene (reference sequence). V sheds 6 bases and J sheds 3 bases, leaving 18 bases between their ends. The CDR3 goes from the cysteine to the phenylalanine over 15 residues. Just the 45-base CDR3 DNA is kept, in frame starting at base 1. Library creation used the immunoSEQ multiplex PCR assay. RNA was extracted from all samples and reverse transcribed into cDNA as template for TCR sequencing. First-strand cDNA was synthesized using SuperScript III with a 2:1 mix of oligo-dT and random hexamers. A synthetic immune receptor repertoire was used to gauge amplification bias, and whatever bias remained was removed computationally. As for the authors' bioinformatics: Raw reads were preprocessed to remove errors, and CDR3 was defined according to IMGT conventions as the region from the conserved cysteine to phenylalanine. Clonality was computed by normalizing Shannon entropy by log2 of the number of productive unique TCRs and subtracting the result from 1. Scalp TCRbeta sequences were cross-referenced with sorted blood CD4 and CD8 repertoires so that the CD4 or CD8 identity of scalp clones could be inferred. TCRdb carries this immuneACCESS record with in-frame sequences only. Its versions omit some clonotypes, under half of them owing to an unresolved V gene in the studies checked, with the rest unexplained. That table supplies the V and J calls and clone size; D and trimming were determined from the DNA. The sample table shows approximately 150,000 clones, and about 89% are seen once. The ten largest clones add up to about 15% of the sample.

What this sample's time point label stands for: baseline before oral tofacitinib. Lesional scalp punch biopsies and peripheral blood were obtained from alopecia areata patients. After PBMCs were isolated by density centrifugation and stained for CD3, CD4 and CD8, a FACSAria was used to sort CD4+ and CD8+ T cells. With respect to this clone: What antigen it recognizes has not been identified. One base away there is no much larger clone; base qualities are not given.

This receptor was obtained from a human donor with alopecia areata. The material sequenced was CD8+ T cells sorted from blood, taken at week 0. The receptor chain draws on TRBV27 and TRBJ2-7; the D gene is perhaps TRBD2, on 5 matching bases. The CDR3 sequence is CASRRLRVDVYEQYF. At the DNA level, the sequence is TGTGCCAGCAGACGGTTGAGGGTCGATGTCTACGAGCAGTACTTC.